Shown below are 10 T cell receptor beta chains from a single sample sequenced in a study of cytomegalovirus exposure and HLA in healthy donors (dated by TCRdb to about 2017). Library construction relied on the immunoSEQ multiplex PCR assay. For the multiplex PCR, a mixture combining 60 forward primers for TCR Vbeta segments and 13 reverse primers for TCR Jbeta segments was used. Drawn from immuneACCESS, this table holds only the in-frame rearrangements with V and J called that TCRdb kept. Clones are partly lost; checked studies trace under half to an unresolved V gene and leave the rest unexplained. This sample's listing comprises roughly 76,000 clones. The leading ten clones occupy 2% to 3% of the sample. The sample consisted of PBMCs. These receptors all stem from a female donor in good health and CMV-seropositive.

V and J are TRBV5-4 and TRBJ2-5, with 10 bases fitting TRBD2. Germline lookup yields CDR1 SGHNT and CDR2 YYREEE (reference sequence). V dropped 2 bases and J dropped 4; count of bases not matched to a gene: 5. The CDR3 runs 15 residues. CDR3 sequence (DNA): TGTGCCAGCAGCTTCGGCCTAGCGGGAGTAGAGACCCAGTACTTC. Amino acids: CASSFGLAGVETQYF.

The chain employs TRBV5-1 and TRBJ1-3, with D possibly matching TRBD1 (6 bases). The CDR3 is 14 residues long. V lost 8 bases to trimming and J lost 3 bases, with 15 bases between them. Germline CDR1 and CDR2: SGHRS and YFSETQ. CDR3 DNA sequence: TGCGCCAGTTCGACAGGTCTAAGTGGAAACACCATATATTTT. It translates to CASSTGLSGNTIYF.

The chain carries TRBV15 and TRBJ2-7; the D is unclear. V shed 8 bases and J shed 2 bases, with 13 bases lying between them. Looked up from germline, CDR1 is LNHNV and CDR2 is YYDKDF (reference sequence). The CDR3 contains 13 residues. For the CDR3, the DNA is TGTGCCACCCGACGGAGTCCGACCTACGAGCAGTACTTC. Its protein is CATRRSPTYEQYF.

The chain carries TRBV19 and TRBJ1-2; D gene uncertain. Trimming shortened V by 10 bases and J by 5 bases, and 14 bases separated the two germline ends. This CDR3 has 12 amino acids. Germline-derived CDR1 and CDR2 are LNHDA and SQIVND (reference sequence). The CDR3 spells CATGVLAYGYTF. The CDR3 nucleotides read TGTGCCACCGGGGTTTTGGCATATGGCTACACCTTC.

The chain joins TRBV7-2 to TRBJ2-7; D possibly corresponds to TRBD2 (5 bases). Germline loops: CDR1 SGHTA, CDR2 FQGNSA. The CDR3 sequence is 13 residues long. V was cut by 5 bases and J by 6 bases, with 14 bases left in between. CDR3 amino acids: CASSLGQAGEQYF. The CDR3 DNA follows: TGTGCCAGCAGCCTCGGGCAGGCGGGCGAGCAGTACTTC.

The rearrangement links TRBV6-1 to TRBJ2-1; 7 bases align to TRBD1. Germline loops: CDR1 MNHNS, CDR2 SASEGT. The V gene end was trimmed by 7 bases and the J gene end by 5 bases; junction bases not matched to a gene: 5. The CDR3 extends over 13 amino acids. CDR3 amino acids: CASKGQYNNEQFF. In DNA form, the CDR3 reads TGTGCCAGCAAGGGACAGTATAACAATGAGCAGTTCTTC.

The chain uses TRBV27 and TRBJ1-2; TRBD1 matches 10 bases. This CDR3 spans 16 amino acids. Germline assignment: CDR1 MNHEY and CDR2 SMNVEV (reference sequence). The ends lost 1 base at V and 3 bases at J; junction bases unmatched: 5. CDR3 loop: CASSLYPDRGYYGYTF. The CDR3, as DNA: TGTGCCAGCAGTTTATACCCGGACAGGGGGTACTATGGCTACACCTTC.

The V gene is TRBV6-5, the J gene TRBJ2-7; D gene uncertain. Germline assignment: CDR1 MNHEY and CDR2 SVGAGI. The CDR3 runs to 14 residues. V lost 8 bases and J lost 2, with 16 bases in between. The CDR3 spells CASCPTWSAYEQYF. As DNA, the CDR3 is TGTGCCAGCTGTCCGACCTGGAGCGCCTACGAGCAGTACTTC.

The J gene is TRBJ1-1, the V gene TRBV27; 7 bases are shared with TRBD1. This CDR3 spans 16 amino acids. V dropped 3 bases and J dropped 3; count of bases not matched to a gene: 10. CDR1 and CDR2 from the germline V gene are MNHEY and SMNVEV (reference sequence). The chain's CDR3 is CASSLIRGGGDTEAFF. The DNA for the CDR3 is TGTGCCAGCAGTTTGATCAGAGGGGGCGGGGACACTGAAGCTTTCTTT.

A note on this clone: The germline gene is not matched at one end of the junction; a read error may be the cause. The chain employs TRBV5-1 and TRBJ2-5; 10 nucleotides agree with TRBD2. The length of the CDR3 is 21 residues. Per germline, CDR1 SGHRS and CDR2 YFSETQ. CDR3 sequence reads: CASSLGLGTDAGLAAQENQYF. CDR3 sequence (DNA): TGCGCCAGCAGCCTAGGGTTGGGGACCGACGCAGGACTAGCGGCCCAAGAGAACCAGTACTTC.